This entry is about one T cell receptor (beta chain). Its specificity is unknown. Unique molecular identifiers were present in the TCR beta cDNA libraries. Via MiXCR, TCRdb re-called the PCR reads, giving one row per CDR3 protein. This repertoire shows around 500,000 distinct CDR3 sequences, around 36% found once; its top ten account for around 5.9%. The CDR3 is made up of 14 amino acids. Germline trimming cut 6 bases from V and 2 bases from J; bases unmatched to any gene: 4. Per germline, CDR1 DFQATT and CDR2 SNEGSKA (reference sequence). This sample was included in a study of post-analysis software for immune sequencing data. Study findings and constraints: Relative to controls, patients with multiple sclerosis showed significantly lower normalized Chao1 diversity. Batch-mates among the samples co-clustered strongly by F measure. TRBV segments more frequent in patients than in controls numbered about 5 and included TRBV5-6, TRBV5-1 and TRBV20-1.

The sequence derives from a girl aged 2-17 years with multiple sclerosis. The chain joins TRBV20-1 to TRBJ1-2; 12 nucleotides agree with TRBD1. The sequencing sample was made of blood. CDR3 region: CSATGQGANYGYTF. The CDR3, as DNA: TGCAGTGCCACGGGACAGGGGGCGAACTATGGCTACACCTTC.